This entry concerns a single T cell receptor beta chain. Germline CDR1 KGHDR, CDR2 SFDVKD. The V and J ends lost 7 bases and 3 bases, in that order; junction bases with no gene match: 1. The CDR3 sequence is 12 residues long. This entry comes from a study of blood T cell repertoires in COVID-19. The assay was immunoSEQ multiplex PCR, and TCRdb's table has in-frame clones only and misses some. This table holds 300,000 to 450,000 clones, more than 70% found once. Categorization into cohorts depended on clinical history that participants reported. People in the exposed group encountered a COVID-19 case within 2 weeks before entering the study.

The V and J genes are TRBV24-1 and TRBJ1-2; 7 bases align to TRBD1. This sequence was found in a woman aged 25-40 years who had been exposed to COVID-19. Material for sequencing was PBMCs or T cells enriched from blood (not recorded which). CDR3 bases: TGTGCCACCAGCGACAGGGACTATGGCTACACCTTC. Its translation is CATSDRDYGYTF.